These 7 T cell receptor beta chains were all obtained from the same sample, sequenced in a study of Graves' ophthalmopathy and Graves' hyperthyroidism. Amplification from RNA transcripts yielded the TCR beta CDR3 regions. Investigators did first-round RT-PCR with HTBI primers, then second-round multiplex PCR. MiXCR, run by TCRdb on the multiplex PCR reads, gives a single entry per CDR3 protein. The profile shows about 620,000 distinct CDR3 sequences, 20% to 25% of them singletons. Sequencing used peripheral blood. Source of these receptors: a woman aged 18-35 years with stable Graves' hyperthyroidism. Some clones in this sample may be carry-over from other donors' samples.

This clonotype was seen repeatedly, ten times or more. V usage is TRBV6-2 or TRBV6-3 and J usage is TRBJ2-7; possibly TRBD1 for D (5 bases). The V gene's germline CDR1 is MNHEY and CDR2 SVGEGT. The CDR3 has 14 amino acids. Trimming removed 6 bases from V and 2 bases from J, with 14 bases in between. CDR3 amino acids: CASRPTAPTYEQYF. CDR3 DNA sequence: TGTGCCAGCAGGCCGACAGCGCCGACCTACGAGCAGTACTTC.

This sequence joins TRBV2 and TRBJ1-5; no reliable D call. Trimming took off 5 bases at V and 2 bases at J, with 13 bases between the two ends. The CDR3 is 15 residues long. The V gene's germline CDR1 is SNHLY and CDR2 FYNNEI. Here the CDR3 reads CASSPGGMGNQPQHF. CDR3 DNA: TGTGCCAGCAGTCCGGGCGGGATGGGCAATCAGCCCCAGCATTTT. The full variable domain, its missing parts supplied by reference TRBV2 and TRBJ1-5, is EPEVTQTPSHQVTQMGQEVILRCVPISNHLYFYWYRQILGQKVEFLVSFYNNEISEKSEIFDDQFSVERPDGSNFTLKIRSTKLEDSAMYFCASSPGGMGNQPQHFGDGTRLSIL.

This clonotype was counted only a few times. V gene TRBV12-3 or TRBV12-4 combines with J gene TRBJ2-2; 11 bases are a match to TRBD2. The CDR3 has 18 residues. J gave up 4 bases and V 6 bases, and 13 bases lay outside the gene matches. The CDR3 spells CASRGLSGGAVGTGELFF. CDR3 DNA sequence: TGTGCCAGCAGGGGGCTTAGCGGGGGGGCCGTGGGCACCGGGGAGCTGTTTTTT.

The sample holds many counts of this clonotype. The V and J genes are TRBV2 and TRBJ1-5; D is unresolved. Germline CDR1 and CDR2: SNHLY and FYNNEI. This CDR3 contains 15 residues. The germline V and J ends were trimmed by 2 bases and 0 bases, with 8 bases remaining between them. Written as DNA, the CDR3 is TGTGCCAGCAGTGAACCCGGGAATAGCAATCAGCCCCAGCATTTT. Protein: CASSEPGNSNQPQHF.

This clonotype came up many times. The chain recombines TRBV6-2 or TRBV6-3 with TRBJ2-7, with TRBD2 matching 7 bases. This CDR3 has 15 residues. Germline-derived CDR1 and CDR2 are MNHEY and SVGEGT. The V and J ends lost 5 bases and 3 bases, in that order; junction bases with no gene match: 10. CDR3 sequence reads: CASSILSGGIYEQYF. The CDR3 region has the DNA TGTGCCAGCAGTATTCTTTCGGGGGGAATCTACGAGCAGTACTTC.

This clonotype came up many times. The CDR3 DNA reads TGCAGTGCTCTACGCGCCGGGATTGAAGCTTTCTTT. As protein: CSALRAGIEAFF. This rearrangement joins TRBV20-1 to TRBJ1-1; D remains unclear. The V gene lost 5 bases and the J gene lost 7 bases, with 14 bases spanning the gap. Germline V CDR1 and CDR2: DFQATT, SNEGSKA (reference sequence). The CDR3 loop spans 12 amino acids.

CDR3 residues: CASSLRQGDYGELFF. The CDR3 region has the DNA TGTGCCAGCAGTTTACGACAGGGGGATTACGGGGAGCTGTTTTTT. The chain employs TRBV12-3 or TRBV12-4 and TRBJ2-2; 9 bases align to TRBD1. CDR3 size: 15 residues. Germline trimming cut 2 bases from V and 7 bases from J; bases unmatched to any gene: 5.